The 20 T cell receptor beta chains below come from one sample, sequenced in a study of T cells in Graves' hyperthyroidism and ophthalmopathy. The source material, RNA transcripts, was used to amplify TCR beta CDR3 regions. The HTBI primer set was used in a first-round RT-PCR of the TCR CDR3. TCRdb passed the multiplex PCR reads through MiXCR, listing each CDR3 protein once. Here the sample spans 600,000 or so distinct CDR3 sequences, over 12% being singletons. Sequenced: blood. These TCRs come from a woman between 18 and 29 years old with Graves' ophthalmopathy.

This clonotype was found a few times. This sequence joins TRBV5-1 and TRBJ2-3; 7 bases align to TRBD2. Germline V lookup: CDR1 SGHRS, CDR2 YFSETQ. With 4 bases clipped from V and 12 bases from J, the junction kept 8 bases outside the gene matches. The CDR3 has 12 amino acids. CDR3 protein: CASSRLAGHQYF. CDR3 bases: TGCGCCAGCAGCCGACTAGCTGGCCATCAGTATTTT.

There are many counts of this clonotype. The genes are TRBV20-1 and TRBJ2-7; D unresolved. This CDR3 comprises 12 residues. Germline CDR1 and CDR2: DFQATT and SNEGSKA (reference sequence). The V and J ends lost 3 bases and 0 bases respectively, with 6 bases between them. CDR3 sequence (DNA): TGCAGTGCTAGTGGCCCCTCCTACGAGCAGTACTTC. Translation gives CSASGPSYEQYF.

The chain combines TRBV27 with TRBJ1-2; 7 bases fit TRBD1. Germline CDR1 is MNHEY and CDR2 is SMNVEV (reference sequence). Trimming cost V 8 bases and J 2 bases; bases outside gene matches: 11. The CDR3 sequence is 15 residues long. CDR3 DNA: TGTGCCAGCTCACCTGATGGGACAGCAAACTATGGCTACACCTTC. This translates into CASSPDGTANYGYTF.

This clonotype appeared many times. The chain carries TRBV28 and TRBJ2-3, with 11 bases that match TRBD2. The CDR3 sequence is 17 residues long. V was pared by 4 bases and J by 9 bases, with 15 bases of the junction left unmatched. Germline V lookup: CDR1 MDHEN, CDR2 SYDVKM. CDR3: CASSSNLAGGPTETQYF. The CDR3 DNA is TGTGCCAGCAGTTCAAATTTAGCGGGAGGGCCCACCGAAACGCAGTATTTT.

This clonotype was observed at least ten times. The rearrangement links TRBV6-2 or TRBV6-3 to TRBJ1-5; D is possibly TRBD1 (6 bases). CDR3 length: 17 amino acids. V was pared by 7 bases and J by 0 bases, with 19 bases between. CDR1 is MNHEY and CDR2 is SVGEGT in the germline V gene. CDR3 sequence (DNA): TGTGCCAGCAATCCGGGACGGGGGGCGCCTAGCAATCAGCCCCAGCATTTT. Protein product: CASNPGRGAPSNQPQHF.

This clonotype was recorded at least ten times. The V call is TRBV7-8, the J call TRBJ2-3, with D unclear. The CDR3 runs to 17 residues. V lost 5 bases, J lost 2 bases, and 20 bases lay in between. Germline CDR1 and CDR2: SGHVS and FQNEAQ. The CDR3 sequence: CASSPAYQLPHTDTQYF. CDR3 nucleotides: TGTGCCAGCAGCCCAGCCTATCAACTACCTCACACAGATACGCAGTATTTT.

This clonotype appeared many times. V usage is TRBV6-1 and J usage is TRBJ2-3, with a possible D match to TRBD1 (5 bases). Germline CDR1 and CDR2: MNHNS and SASEGT. This CDR3 is built from 15 residues. Trimming left V 6 bases short and J 0 bases short, with 13 bases between. CDR3 residues: CASSLGQISTDTQYF. DNA for the CDR3: TGTGCCAGCAGCCTAGGACAAATAAGCACAGATACGCAGTATTTT.

This clonotype was counted at least ten times. V usage is TRBV11-3 and J usage is TRBJ1-4; D uncertain. Germline V gene lookup returns CDR1 SGHNT and CDR2 YENEEA. Trimming pared 1 base from V and 5 bases from J, leaving 2 bases between. CDR3 length: 12 amino acids. The CDR3 reads CASSLANEKLFF. In DNA form, the CDR3 reads TGTGCCAGCAGCTTAGCAAATGAAAAACTGTTTTTT. Full variable domain (rest looked up from reference TRBV11-3 and TRBJ1-4): EAGVVQSPRYKIIEKKQPVAFWCNPISGHNTLYWYLQNLGQGPELLIRYENEEAVDDSQLPKDRFSAERLKGVDSTLKIQPAELGDSAVYLCASSLANEKLFFGSGTQLSVL.

This clonotype was counted ten times or more. V is TRBV27 and J is TRBJ1-5; D is unclear. Germline V gene data show CDR1 as MNHEY and CDR2 as SMNVEV (reference sequence). V was shortened by 2 bases and J by 3 bases, with 8 bases between the two germline ends. This CDR3 contains 14 residues. The CDR3 is CASSLLGNNQPQHF. The DNA for the CDR3 is TGTGCCAGCAGTTTACTAGGGAACAATCAGCCCCAGCATTTT.

This clonotype was seen more than once but under ten times. A read error may explain this, as a much larger clone is one base away. This sequence joins TRBV12-3 or TRBV12-4 and TRBJ1-3; D unclear. The CDR3 has 12 amino acids. V was trimmed by 3 bases and J by 2 bases, leaving 2 bases between them. CDR3 sequence: CASSFAGNTIYF. The DNA of the CDR3 is TGTGCCAGCAGTTTCGCTGGAAACACCATATATTTT.

The chain has TRBV6-5 and TRBJ2-7; TRBD2 matches 9 bases. CDR1 and CDR2 (germline): MNHEY, SVGAGI. V lost 4 bases, J lost 5 bases, and 6 bases stayed unmatched. The CDR3 has 14 amino acids. CDR3 amino acids: CASSSSAGGDEQYF. CDR3 nucleotide sequence: TGTGCCAGCAGTTCCTCAGCGGGAGGTGACGAGCAGTACTTC.

The chain carries TRBV9 and TRBJ2-7, with D perhaps given as TRBD1 or TRBD2 (6 bases each). V gave up 1 base and J gave up 0 bases, with 14 bases separating them. The CDR3 is 16 residues long. From germline, CDR1 is SGDLS and CDR2 YYNGEE. The CDR3 loop is CASSVIGGLYSYEQYF. CDR3 DNA sequence: TGTGCCAGCAGCGTAATAGGGGGGTTGTACTCCTACGAGCAGTACTTC.

This chain uses TRBV6-1 with TRBJ2-7; a possible D gene is TRBD1 (5 bases). Germline V lookup: CDR1 MNHNS, CDR2 SASEGT. Trimming left V 8 bases short and J 1 base short, with 12 bases between. CDR3 length equals 13 residues. Here the CDR3 reads CASVGQGSYEQYF. The CDR3 DNA is TGTGCCAGCGTGGGGCAGGGATCCTACGAGCAGTACTTC.

There are a few counts of this clonotype. The gene calls are TRBV4-3 and TRBJ2-7; 7 nucleotides line up with TRBD2. The V gene end was trimmed by 0 bases and the J gene end by 4 bases; junction bases not matched to a gene: 3. Germline V gene data show CDR1 as LGHNA and CDR2 as YSLEER. This CDR3 contains 14 residues. For the CDR3, the DNA is TGCGCCAGCAGCCAAGAGGGGGGGGATTACGAGCAGTACTTC. It specifies CASSQEGGDYEQYF.

This clonotype was detected ten times or more. The chain employs TRBV7-3 and TRBJ1-1; TRBD1 aligns across 9 bases. The CDR3 length is 14 residues. Per germline, CDR1 SGHTA and CDR2 FQGTGA. J was trimmed by 7 bases and V by 5 bases; bases with no gene match: 8. The CDR3 reads CASSTGQGPNEAFF. The DNA for the CDR3 is TGTGCCAGCAGCACAGGACAGGGGCCGAATGAAGCTTTCTTT.

This clonotype was observed many times. Written as DNA, the CDR3 is TGTGCTAGTGGTTTGGGCGGACAGGGTGCTGGCTACACCTTC. Encoded protein: CASGLGGQGAGYTF. This chain joins TRBV12-5 and TRBJ1-2, with 8 bases fitting TRBD1. The CDR3 covers 14 residues. Germline values: CDR1 LGHNT, CDR2 FRNRAP. V was pared by 1 base and J by 7 bases, with 5 bases of the junction left unmatched.

V usage is TRBV10-3 and J usage is TRBJ2-2; 8 bases are a match to TRBD2. The CDR3 consists of 15 residues. With 10 bases clipped from V and 2 bases from J, the junction kept 9 bases outside the gene matches. Germline-derived CDR1 and CDR2 are ENHRY and SYGVKD. DNA of the CDR3: TGTGCCACCACTCCTAGCGGGCTTAACACCGGGGAGCTGTTTTTT. Translated: CATTPSGLNTGELFF.

The V gene is TRBV20-1, the J gene TRBJ2-1; 13 bases match TRBD2. CDR1 DFQATT and CDR2 SNEGSKA come from the germline V gene (reference sequence). The CDR3 is 15 amino acids. V was pared by 6 bases and J by 9 bases, with 11 bases of the junction left unmatched. The CDR3 spells CSAPPWTSGRTEQFF. CDR3 coding DNA: TGCAGTGCCCCCCCCTGGACTAGCGGGAGAACTGAGCAGTTCTTC.

V is TRBV7-2 and J is TRBJ2-5; TRBD2 matches 8 bases. Losses at the gene ends were 5 bases for V and 5 bases for J; bases not matched to a gene: 10. This CDR3 is built from 15 residues. Germline CDR1 reads SGHTA; CDR2 reads FQGNSA. DNA of the CDR3: TGTGCCAGCAGCCCCCGGGGGGGGGCTAGGGAGACCCAGTACTTC. It specifies CASSPRGGARETQYF.

This clonotype was seen many times. The chain is built from TRBV2 and TRBJ2-7; D might be TRBD2 (5 bases). Per germline, CDR1 SNHLY and CDR2 FYNNEI. This CDR3 is 12 amino acids long. Trimming stripped 6 bases from V and 6 bases from J, with 12 bases between. Here the CDR3 DNA reads TGTGCCAGCAGGGGTCCTCGGGGCGAGCAGTACTTC. This sequence encodes CASRGPRGEQYF.